The next 20 T cell receptor beta chains were all read from a single sample in a study of blood T cells in healthy people across ages. The second PCR ran about 6 to 12 cycles with a sample-barcoded 5' primer and J-beta primers. MiXCR was run by TCRdb on the 5' RACE reads, yielding one entry per CDR3 protein. Of approximately 1.5 million distinct CDR3 sequences detected, 35% to 45% appear once; the ten largest clones hold less than 5%. The material sequenced was blood. These receptors originate from a woman aged 18-35 years in good health.

The chain combines TRBV6-5 with TRBJ2-7, with a possible D match to TRBD2 (5 bases). This CDR3 region has 12 residues. Germline CDR1 MNHEY, CDR2 SVGAGI. CDR3 sequence: CAVQRPSYEQYF. As DNA, the CDR3 is TGTGCAGTCCAGCGGCCTTCCTACGAGCAGTACTTC.

The chain links TRBV7-6 to TRBJ2-3; 10 positions match TRBD2. Germline V gene sequence: CDR1 SGHVS, CDR2 FNYEAQ. The V and J ends lost 5 bases and 2 bases, in that order; junction bases with no gene match: 10. The CDR3 sequence is 17 residues long. In DNA, the CDR3 is TGTGCCAGCAGCAACACAATAGCGGGAGGTACCACAGATACGCAGTATTTT. Protein: CASSNTIAGGTTDTQYF. Together with reference TRBV7-6 and TRBJ2-3, the CDR3 gives the full variable domain: GAGVSQSPRYKVTKRGQDVALRCDPISGHVSLYWYRQALGQGPEFLTYFNYEAQQDKSGLPNDRFSAERPEGSISTLTIQRTEQRDSAMYRCASSNTIAGGTTDTQYFGPGTRLTVL.

The chain links TRBV27 to TRBJ1-1; 10 bases are shared with TRBD1. The CDR3 is 15 residues long. Trimming cost V 4 bases and J 6 bases; bases outside gene matches: 8. Germline CDR1 and CDR2: MNHEY and SMNVEV (reference sequence). The CDR3 reads CASSSRQGAIAEAFF. For the CDR3, the DNA is TGTGCCAGCAGTTCCCGACAGGGGGCAATTGCTGAAGCTTTCTTT.

This chain uses TRBV7-9 with TRBJ1-2, with D unclear. The V gene lost 0 bases and the J gene lost 0 bases, with 11 bases spanning the gap. This CDR3 comprises 16 residues. Germline CDR1 reads SEHNR; CDR2 reads FQNEAQ (reference sequence). CDR3 protein: CASSLATFSPNYGYTF. The CDR3 DNA follows: TGTGCCAGCAGCTTAGCTACCTTTTCTCCTAACTATGGCTACACCTTC.

The genes are TRBV7-2 and TRBJ1-5; D call uncertain. This CDR3 region has 13 residues. Germline V gives CDR1 SGHTA, CDR2 FQGNSA. Trimming stripped 5 bases from V and 7 bases from J, with 12 bases between. CDR3 nucleotide sequence: TGTGCCAGCAGCCTAGGGCTACGGCAGCCCCAGCATTTT. Translating it yields CASSLGLRQPQHF.

The V call is TRBV3-1, the J call TRBJ1-2; 10 bases agree with TRBD1. Germline values: CDR1 LGHDT, CDR2 YNNKEL (reference sequence). V trimming: 1 base; J trimming: 8 bases; junction bases outside the gene matches: 13. This CDR3 is 17 amino acids long. The CDR3 sequence is CASSQGANNDRGPGYTF. Here the CDR3 DNA reads TGTGCCAGCAGCCAAGGGGCGAATAACGACAGGGGGCCGGGCTACACCTTC.

The rearrangement links TRBV24-1 to TRBJ2-5; TRBD1 matches 9 bases. V lost 4 bases and J lost 11; bases outside the gene matches: 13. Germline assignment: CDR1 KGHDR and CDR2 SFDVKD. The CDR3 length is 15 residues. The CDR3 nucleotides are TGTGCCACCAGTGAATCTGGGACAGGGAGGGATGAGCAGTACTTC. Its protein product is CATSESGTGRDEQYF.

The chain is built from TRBV27 and TRBJ2-1; 8 bases are a match to TRBD2. This CDR3 contains 17 residues. CDR1 and CDR2 (germline): MNHEY, SMNVEV (reference sequence). The J segment lost 0 bases and the V segment lost 3 bases, leaving 7 bases of the junction unmatched. In DNA, the CDR3 is TGTGCCAGCAGTTTCCAAGCGGGGGCGAGCTCCTACAATGAGCAGTTCTTC. It codes for CASSFQAGASSYNEQFF.

In regard to this clonotype: Mismatch with germline at one junction end may stem from a read error. The chain employs TRBV20-1 and TRBJ2-1; a weak D match, TRBD2 (6 bases). Germline V gives CDR1 DFQATT, CDR2 SNEGSKA (reference sequence). The CDR3 length is 15 residues. The CDR3 DNA follows: TGCAGTGCTCGGGAACTAGCCGTCTCCTACACTGAGCAGTTCTTC. Its translation: CSARELAVSYTEQFF.

This clonotype came up a few times. V and J are TRBV5-1 and TRBJ2-1; the D gene is possibly TRBD1 (6 bases). Looked up from germline, CDR1 is SGHRS and CDR2 is YFSETQ. V lost 3 bases and J 2 bases, leaving 15 bases between the germline ends. This CDR3 has 16 amino acids. CDR3 residues: CASSSQATGTYNEQFF. The CDR3 coding sequence is TGCGCCAGCAGCTCACAAGCTACAGGGACCTACAATGAGCAGTTCTTC.

This clonotype was counted between two and nine times. The J gene is TRBJ1-2, the V gene TRBV25-1, with TRBD1 matching 10 bases. CDR1 is MGHDK and CDR2 is SYGVNS in the germline V gene. V shed 2 bases and J 6 bases; nucleotides not matched to a gene: 3. The CDR3 has 14 amino acids. This CDR3 is CASSEHDRGHGYTF. As DNA, the CDR3 is TGTGCCAGCAGTGAACACGACAGGGGGCATGGCTACACCTTC.

V and J are TRBV11-2 and TRBJ2-5; possibly TRBD2 for D (6 bases). The CDR3 length is 16 residues. The germline gives CDR1 SGHAT, CDR2 FQNNGV. V lost 4 bases and J lost 4, with 19 bases in between. The CDR3 coding sequence is TGTGCCAGCAGCTCAATCCTACCAGGGAGGAGAGAGACCCAGTACTTC. Translated: CASSSILPGRRETQYF.

This clonotype was counted between two and nine times. The chain is built from TRBV28 and TRBJ2-1, with D perhaps given as TRBD1 or TRBD2 (5 bases each). This CDR3 spans 12 amino acids. V gave up 5 bases and J gave up 13 bases, with 15 bases separating them. CDR1 is MDHEN and CDR2 is SYDVKM in the germline V gene. As DNA, the CDR3 is TGTGCCAGCAGTCAGGCCGGGACCCAACAGTTCTTC. This gives the protein CASSQAGTQQFF.

V is TRBV20-1 and J is TRBJ2-7; 8 nucleotides agree with TRBD1. Germline values: CDR1 DFQATT, CDR2 SNEGSKA (reference sequence). This CDR3 region has 13 residues. With V trimmed by 3 bases and J by 4 bases, 5 bases remained unmatched. In DNA form, the CDR3 reads TGCAGTGCTAGGACAGGGGCTCGATACGAGCAGTACTTC. It encodes CSARTGARYEQYF.

This clonotype was picked up a small number of times. This chain connects TRBV30 to TRBJ1-6, with D perhaps matching TRBD1 (5 bases). The germline CDR1 and CDR2 sequences are GTSNPN and SVGIG (reference sequence). Between the trimmed V and J ends, which lost 1 base and 7 bases, there was a span of 11 bases. This CDR3 spans 14 amino acids. In DNA form, the CDR3 reads TGTGCCTGGAGTGCGGGGCAGATCAATTCACCCCTCCACTTT. It yields the protein CAWSAGQINSPLHF.

To note about this clonotype: Relative to the germline gene, one junction end is altered; a read error may explain this. The rearrangement links TRBV20-1 to TRBJ2-1; weak D call: TRBD2 (6 bases). The CDR3 spans 14 residues. Germline V gene data show CDR1 as DFQATT and CDR2 as SNEGSKA (reference sequence). CDR3 amino acids: CSVRRDWIYNERFF. CDR3 in DNA: TGCAGTGTTCGCCGGGACTGGATCTACAATGAGCGGTTCTTC.

This clonotype was found once. A much more abundant neighbour one base away suggests this may be a read error. This chain connects TRBV29-1 to TRBJ2-1, with D possibly TRBD1 on 5 matching bases. CDR3 size: 12 residues. Germline V gene data show CDR1 as SQVTM and CDR2 as ANQGSEA. The CDR3 region has the DNA TGCAGCGTTGGTGGGGCTTACAATCAGCAGTTCTTC. This sequence encodes CSVGGAYNQQFF.

The chain uses TRBV5-5 and TRBJ2-6; D ambiguous. The V gene lost 0 bases and the J gene lost 0 bases, with 4 bases spanning the gap. Per germline, CDR1 SGHKS and CDR2 YYEKEE (reference sequence). This CDR3 contains 15 residues. CDR3 region: CASSLAPSGANVLTF. CDR3 DNA: TGTGCCAGCAGCTTGGCCCCCTCTGGGGCCAACGTCCTGACTTTC.

This CDR3 is CSARGTSGSSYEQYF. The CDR3 nucleotides read TGCAGTGCTAGGGGGACTAGCGGGAGCTCCTACGAGCAGTACTTC. V gene TRBV20-1 combines with J gene TRBJ2-7; 14 bases are shared with TRBD2. The trim removed 3 bases at V and 0 bases at J, leaving 1 base unmatched. The CDR3 totals 15 residues. Germline CDR1 reads DFQATT; CDR2 reads SNEGSKA (reference sequence).

This clonotype was picked up one time. This rearrangement joins TRBV28 to TRBJ1-2; D gene uncertain. The CDR3 has 17 amino acids. V lost 5 bases to trimming and J lost 0 bases, with 19 bases between them. Germline V gene sequence: CDR1 MDHEN, CDR2 SYDVKM. CDR3 sequence (DNA): TGTGCCAGCAGTCTAGGAGTAACAGCCTTTCCTAACTATGGCTACACCTTC. This gives the protein CASSLGVTAFPNYGYTF.